The 31 T cell receptor beta chains in this list originate from one sample, sequenced in a study of T-cell reconstitution after alpha-beta-depleted transplantation in children. Unique molecular identifiers were incorporated during preparation of the TCRbeta library. TCRdb reprocessed the PCR reads with MiXCR, giving one entry per CDR3 protein. This sample has fewer than 700,000 distinct CDR3 sequences, with 10% to 15% found just once. Sequenced here: PBMCs, mostly from graft donor cells, sampled 360 days after TCRalphabeta/CD19-depleted stem cell transplant. The receptors derive from a male patient aged 10 to 17 who had a stem cell transplant for acute myeloid leukemia, so the T cells may come from the graft donor.

This chain links TRBV20-1 with TRBJ2-7, with D perhaps TRBD1 (6 bases). Germline loops: CDR1 DFQATT, CDR2 SNEGSKA (reference sequence). There are 13 residues in the CDR3. V was clipped by 6 bases and J by 0 bases, with 12 bases between them. CDR3 bases: TGCAGTGCCACGACAGGCCGCTCCTACGAGCAGTACTTC. It is translated as CSATTGRSYEQYF.

A few counts support this clonotype. The genes are TRBV12-3 or TRBV12-4 and TRBJ2-5; 8 bases agree with TRBD2. Germline trimming cut 3 bases from V and 3 bases from J; bases unmatched to any gene: 15. The CDR3 totals 18 residues. The CDR3 sequence: CASSFVGIAGRGEETQYF. The CDR3 nucleotides read TGTGCCAGCAGTTTTGTAGGGATAGCGGGAAGGGGGGAAGAGACCCAGTACTTC.

The chain joins TRBV7-2 to TRBJ2-4; possibly TRBD1 for D (7 bases). Germline V gene data show CDR1 as SGHTA and CDR2 as FQGNSA. V was clipped by 5 bases and J by 0 bases, with 14 bases between them. The CDR3 extends over 16 amino acids. For the CDR3, the DNA is TGTGCCAGCAGCCCAGGGGGGAGTGAAGCCAAAAACATTCAGTACTTC. Amino acids: CASSPGGSEAKNIQYF.

The CDR3 sequence is CAIRTPGTSGRVLNTGELFF. DNA for the CDR3: TGTGCCATCAGAACCCCCGGGACTAGCGGGAGGGTCCTGAACACCGGGGAGCTGTTTTTT. This rearrangement joins TRBV10-3 to TRBJ2-2; 16 bases agree with TRBD2. The CDR3 is 20 amino acids. The V gene end was trimmed by 6 bases and the J gene end by 1 base; junction bases not matched to a gene: 11. CDR1 ENHRY and CDR2 SYGVKD come from the germline V gene.

J is TRBJ1-3 and V is TRBV28; D uncertain. Per the germline V gene, CDR1 is MDHEN and CDR2 is SYDVKM. This CDR3 is 12 amino acids long. With 7 bases removed from V and 2 bases from J, the gap between germline ends came to 6 bases. The CDR3 DNA follows: TGTGCCAGCATGGGGACTGGAAACACCATATATTTT. The encoded protein is CASMGTGNTIYF.

This clonotype occurred many times. J is TRBJ2-2 and V is TRBV7-9; 8 nucleotides line up with TRBD2. With V trimmed by 5 bases and J by 5 bases, 4 bases remained unmatched. The CDR3 length is 14 residues. Germline V CDR1 and CDR2: SEHNR, FQNEAQ (reference sequence). CDR3 protein: CASSIGLATGELFF. The CDR3 region has the DNA TGTGCCAGCAGCATCGGACTAGCTACCGGGGAGCTGTTTTTT.

In nucleotides, the CDR3 is TGTGCCAGTAGTATAGGAGGGAACGAGCAGTACTTC. Translating it yields CASSIGGNEQYF. The gene calls are TRBV19 and TRBJ2-7; D may be TRBD2 (5 bases). V lost 1 base to trimming and J lost 5 bases, with 6 bases between them. The V gene's germline CDR1 is LNHDA and CDR2 SQIVND (reference sequence). The CDR3 runs to 12 residues.

This clonotype was found many times. The chain has TRBV29-1 and TRBJ1-1; no clear D. The CDR3 extends over 12 amino acids. Deletions cut 4 bases from V and 6 bases from J, with 12 bases between. The germline gives CDR1 SQVTM, CDR2 ANQGSEA. The CDR3 reads CSVVHLGSEAFF. The CDR3 coding sequence is TGCAGCGTTGTCCATTTGGGCTCTGAAGCTTTCTTT.

This clonotype was picked up many times. The chain has TRBV29-1 and TRBJ2-1, with D uncertain. This CDR3 is 13 amino acids long. Looked up from germline, CDR1 is SQVTM and CDR2 is ANQGSEA. V dropped 7 bases and J dropped 11 bases, with 21 bases sitting between them. The CDR3 here is CSASLLASSQQFF. CDR3 bases: TGCAGCGCCTCCCTGCTGGCGAGCAGTCAGCAGTTCTTC.

This clonotype was counted between two and nine times. CDR3 region: CASPAQGRNEQFF. The CDR3 DNA reads as TGTGCCAGTCCCGCCCAGGGGAGGAATGAGCAGTTCTTC. This chain joins TRBV19 and TRBJ2-1, with D perhaps assigned TRBD1 or TRBD2 (6 bases each). CDR3 size: 13 residues. V dropped 8 bases and J dropped 7 bases, with 15 bases sitting between them. Germline CDR1 is LNHDA and CDR2 is SQIVND (reference sequence).

This clonotype was counted many times. V and J are TRBV20-1 and TRBJ2-5; D is undetermined. The length of the CDR3 is 12 residues. V lost 1 base, J lost 4 bases, and 7 bases lay in between. The germline CDR1 and CDR2 sequences are DFQATT and SNEGSKA (reference sequence). In DNA form, the CDR3 reads TGCAGTGCTAGAGGGGCCCGAGAGACCCAGTACTTC. Protein product: CSARGARETQYF.

This clonotype appeared a few times. The gene calls are TRBV5-6 and TRBJ2-3; TRBD2 aligns across 13 bases. Germline values: CDR1 SGHDT, CDR2 YYEEEE. CDR3 length: 16 residues. V was clipped by 4 bases and J by 4 bases; unmatched bases: 6. The CDR3 sequence is CASSPSGLAGADTQYF. CDR3 bases: TGTGCCAGCAGCCCGTCCGGACTAGCGGGAGCAGATACGCAGTATTTT.

V usage is TRBV11-3 and J usage is TRBJ2-3; unclear D gene. The CDR3 extends over 15 amino acids. Trimming shortened V by 2 bases and J by 4 bases, and 13 bases separated the two germline ends. Germline V gives CDR1 SGHNT, CDR2 YENEEA. CDR3 sequence (DNA): TGTGCCAGCAGCTTAAGGACCATGGGCCCAGATACGCAGTATTTT. It yields the protein CASSLRTMGPDTQYF. The full variable domain, rest sourced from reference TRBV11-3 and TRBJ2-3, is EAGVVQSPRYKIIEKKQPVAFWCNPISGHNTLYWYLQNLGQGPELLIRYENEEAVDDSQLPKDRFSAERLKGVDSTLKIQPAELGDSAVYLCASSLRTMGPDTQYFGPGTRLTVL.

The table lists this clonotype with a few counts. The rearrangement uses TRBV28 and TRBJ2-3; the match to TRBD2 covers 8 bases. The V gene end was trimmed by 4 bases and the J gene end by 1 base; junction bases not matched to a gene: 7. From germline, CDR1 is MDHEN and CDR2 SYDVKM. This CDR3 comprises 16 residues. CDR3: CASSSPSREGTDTQYF. CDR3 coding DNA: TGTGCCAGCAGTTCCCCCTCGCGGGAGGGCACAGATACGCAGTATTTT.

This clonotype appeared a single time. This sequence joins TRBV6-5 and TRBJ2-4; TRBD1 or TRBD2 may be the D gene (5 bases each). From germline, CDR1 is MNHEY and CDR2 SVGAGI. The CDR3 is 16 amino acids. The germline V and J ends were trimmed by 0 bases and 1 base, with 10 bases remaining between them. CDR3 residues: CASSYSGDGAKNIQYF. CDR3 sequence (DNA): TGTGCCAGCAGTTACTCGGGGGATGGGGCCAAAAACATTCAGTACTTC.

The V call is TRBV27, the J call TRBJ2-1; D gene ambiguous. Germline V lookup: CDR1 MNHEY, CDR2 SMNVEV (reference sequence). This CDR3 comprises 13 residues. Trimming shortened V by 5 bases and J by 3 bases, and 8 bases separated the two germline ends. Written as DNA, the CDR3 is TGTGCCAGCAGTCAGTTTTACTACAATGAGCAGTTCTTC. Translated, it gives CASSQFYYNEQFF.

This rearrangement joins TRBV4-3 to TRBJ2-7; 7 nucleotides align to TRBD2. The CDR3 totals 17 residues. CDR1 LGHNA and CDR2 YSLEER come from the germline V gene. The trim removed 2 bases at V and 2 bases at J, leaving 12 bases unmatched. The CDR3 DNA is TGCGCCAGCAGCCAACTACCCCTAGCGGCCGAGCCCTACGAGCAGTACTTC. The encoded protein is CASSQLPLAAEPYEQYF.

The table lists this clonotype with many counts. One junction end does not reproduce the germline sequence, and a read error may be involved. V is TRBV5-1 and J is TRBJ2-7; 8 nucleotides match TRBD2. Per germline, CDR1 SGHRS and CDR2 YFSETQ. CDR3 size: 14 residues. The CDR3 sequence is CASSLSGSSYEQYF. The DNA of the CDR3 is TGTGCTAGCAGCTTAAGCGGGAGCTCCTACGAGCAGTACTTC.

The V call is TRBV29-1, the J call TRBJ2-1; 10 bases match TRBD2. The V gene end was trimmed by 2 bases and the J gene end by 0 bases; junction bases not matched to a gene: 4. CDR3 length: 16 amino acids. CDR1 SQVTM and CDR2 ANQGSEA come from the germline V gene. The CDR3 loop is CSVELTSGVSYNEQFF. DNA of the CDR3: TGCAGCGTTGAATTAACTAGCGGGGTCTCCTACAATGAGCAGTTCTTC.

This clonotype occurred a few times. The chain links TRBV29-1 to TRBJ2-1; the D gene could be TRBD1 or TRBD2 (5 bases each). Trimming shortened V by 8 bases and J by 2 bases, and 16 bases separated the two germline ends. Per the germline V gene, CDR1 is SQVTM and CDR2 is ANQGSEA. The CDR3 extends over 14 amino acids. As DNA, the CDR3 is TGCAGCTCCGAGGGACGGAATGCCTACAATGAGCAGTTCTTC. Translating gives CSSEGRNAYNEQFF.

This rearrangement joins TRBV7-9 to TRBJ2-1; 7 nucleotides agree with TRBD1. The CDR3 runs to 16 residues. Germline V gene data show CDR1 as SEHNR and CDR2 as FQNEAQ (reference sequence). Trimming took 5 bases from V and 6 from J; bases not matched to a gene: 13. This chain's CDR3 is CASSPTTGAPGNEQFF. Written as DNA, the CDR3 is TGTGCCAGCAGCCCGACAACAGGGGCTCCTGGCAATGAGCAGTTCTTC.

This clonotype has more than one count but fewer than ten. The chain couples TRBV29-1 to TRBJ1-1; D unclear. Trimming pared 5 bases from V and 1 base from J, leaving 8 bases between. This CDR3 region has 12 residues. The V gene's germline CDR1 is SQVTM and CDR2 ANQGSEA. The CDR3 region has the DNA TGCAGCGTTTACATCCAGAACACTGAAGCTTTCTTT. It codes for CSVYIQNTEAFF.

This clonotype appeared a few times. This chain links TRBV15 with TRBJ2-1; TRBD2 aligns across 14 bases. The CDR3 runs to 16 residues. V gave up 3 bases and J gave up 8 bases; unmatched junction bases: 6. Germline CDR1 is LNHNV and CDR2 is YYDKDF (reference sequence). Here the CDR3 reads CATSRKGLAGEDEQFF. In DNA form, the CDR3 reads TGTGCCACCAGCAGGAAGGGACTAGCGGGAGAGGATGAGCAGTTCTTC.

The rearrangement links TRBV19 to TRBJ2-7; 9 bases align to TRBD2. This CDR3 is 17 amino acids long. The V and J ends lost 4 bases and 2 bases, in that order; junction bases with no gene match: 12. Germline values: CDR1 LNHDA, CDR2 SQIVND (reference sequence). The CDR3 DNA follows: TGTGCCAGTAGTAAGGAGGTACTGACTAGCGGAACCTACGAGCAGTACTTC. This gives the protein CASSKEVLTSGTYEQYF.

V and J are TRBV7-2 and TRBJ2-1, with 7 positions matching TRBD2. Germline V CDR1 and CDR2: SGHTA, FQGNSA. The length of the CDR3 is 15 residues. V lost 5 bases and J lost 6; bases outside the gene matches: 10. Here the CDR3 DNA reads TGTGCCAGCAGCCCCCGCGCGGGAGAGGTCAATGAGCAGTTCTTC. It translates to CASSPRAGEVNEQFF.

The J gene is TRBJ1-2, the V gene TRBV12-3 or TRBV12-4; D call uncertain. The ends were cut back, 4 bases at V and 1 base at J, with 13 bases in the middle. The CDR3 has 15 residues. CDR3 protein: CASSSSVRGNYGYTF. CDR3 DNA sequence: TGTGCCAGCAGTTCCTCCGTTCGGGGTAACTATGGCTACACCTTC.

The V call is TRBV7-3, the J call TRBJ1-3, with D unresolved. There are 13 residues in the CDR3. From germline, CDR1 is SGHTA and CDR2 FQGTGA. Trimming pared 11 bases from V and 0 bases from J, leaving 11 bases between. CDR3 sequence (DNA): TGTGCCGGCGGAGGCGTCTCTGGAAACACCATATATTTT. Encoded protein: CAGGGVSGNTIYF.

This clonotype occurred many times. The chain employs TRBV14 and TRBJ2-2; D is ambiguous. This CDR3 has 12 residues. Germline-derived CDR1 and CDR2 are SGHDN and FVKESK. V lost 1 base, J lost 6 bases, and 3 bases lay in between. CDR3 sequence: CASSQGPGELFF. The CDR3 DNA follows: TGTGCCAGCAGCCAAGGGCCCGGGGAGCTGTTTTTT.

This clonotype occurred many times. V usage is TRBV9 and J usage is TRBJ1-2; 8 bases match TRBD1. V lost 3 bases, J lost 7 bases, and 17 bases stayed unmatched. Germline V gives CDR1 SGDLS, CDR2 YYNGEE. This CDR3 spans 17 amino acids. The CDR3 sequence: CASSGDRPWGQEFGYTF. CDR3 in DNA: TGTGCCAGCAGCGGAGACCGACCGTGGGGACAGGAGTTTGGCTACACCTTC. The full variable domain, rest sourced from reference TRBV9 and TRBJ1-2, is DSGVTQTPKHLITATGQRVTLRCSPRSGDLSVYWYQQSLDQGLQFLIQYYNGEERAKGNILERFSAQQFPDLHSELNLSSLELGDSALYFCASSGDRPWGQEFGYTFGSGTRLTVV.

The chain links TRBV29-1 to TRBJ2-2; D is perhaps TRBD1 (5 bases). The CDR3 is made up of 14 amino acids. In germline, CDR1 is SQVTM, CDR2 ANQGSEA. Trimming took off 4 bases at V and 0 bases at J, with 9 bases between the two ends. The CDR3 region is CSVAQVSNTGELFF. The CDR3 DNA sequence: TGCAGCGTTGCACAGGTTTCGAACACCGGGGAGCTGTTTTTT.

This clonotype was observed a few times. The genes are TRBV23-1 and TRBJ2-7; 7 bases align to TRBD1. TRBV23-1 is reported as an ORF; its role is uncertain. Germline trimming cut 1 base from V and 0 bases from J; bases unmatched to any gene: 3. The CDR3 runs to 15 residues. The CDR3: CASSQLQGISYEQYF. CDR3 bases: TGCGCCAGCAGTCAATTACAGGGGATCTCCTACGAGCAGTACTTC.